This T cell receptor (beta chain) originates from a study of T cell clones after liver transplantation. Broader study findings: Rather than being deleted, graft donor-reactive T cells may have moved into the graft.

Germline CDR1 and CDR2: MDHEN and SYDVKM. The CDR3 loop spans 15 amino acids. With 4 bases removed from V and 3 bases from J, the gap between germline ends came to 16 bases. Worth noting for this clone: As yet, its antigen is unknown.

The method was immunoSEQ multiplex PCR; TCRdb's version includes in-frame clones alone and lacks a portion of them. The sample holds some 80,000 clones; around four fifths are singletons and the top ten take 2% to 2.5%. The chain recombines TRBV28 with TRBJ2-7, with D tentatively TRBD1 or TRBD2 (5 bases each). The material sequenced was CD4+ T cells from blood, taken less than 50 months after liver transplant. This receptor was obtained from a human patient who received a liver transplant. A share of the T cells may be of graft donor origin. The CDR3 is CASSSSRDGYYEQYF. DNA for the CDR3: TGTGCCAGCAGTTCTTCCCGGGACGGTTACTACGAGCAGTACTTC.